Listed below are T cell receptor beta chains from one sample, sequenced in a study of T cell responses to AZD1222 COVID-19 vaccine. Sequencing used immunoSEQ multiplex PCR; TCRdb keeps in-frame clones, though not all of them. The sample lists roughly 100,000 clones, more than 75% seen once, with around a tenth in the top ten. This specimen was peripheral blood, taken on day 0 of AZD1222 vaccination. Every receptor here comes from an adult in good health. Each CDR3 is given with its conserved first and last residue. A D gene is named only where the DNA matches it firmly.

d_call j_call v_call cdr3_aa
NA TRBJ2-1 TRBV3-1/TRBV3-2 CASSQNGTPYNEQFF
NA TRBJ2-3 TRBV5-1 CASSLPSATDTQYF
NA TRBJ2-6 TRBV21-1 CASPIRGGAFGANVLTF
NA TRBJ1-2 TRBV7-9 CASRRDAGNYGYTF
TRBD1 TRBJ2-3 TRBV18 CASSWQGANTDTQYF
NA TRBJ1-5 TRBV7-8 CASSPEFFNQPQHF
TRBD1 TRBJ1-6 TRBV28 CASTGGFNSPLHF
NA TRBJ1-4 TRBV4-1 CASSQDGAQDLGTNEKLFF
TRBD2 TRBJ2-1 TRBV7-9 CASSSTSIYNEQFF
NA TRBJ1-6 TRBV27 CAHLSYNSPLHF
TRBD1 TRBJ1-2 TRBV27 CASSLFGTGGDGYGYTF
TRBD1 TRBJ1-2 TRBV5-4 CASSSGQLYGYTF
NA TRBJ1-2 TRBV28 CASSLNYGYTF
TRBD1 TRBJ1-5 TRBV29-1 CSVAGGGNQPQHF
TRBD1 TRBJ2-7 TRBV28 CASIRTGGPYEQYF
NA TRBJ1-4 TRBV28 CASSLSPGPWGEKLFF
NA TRBJ2-4 TRBV18 CASSPPSVAKNIQYF
NA TRBJ1-5 TRBV6-5 CASSPRLGNQPQHF
NA TRBJ2-3 TRBV15 CATSRVHSGTFTDTQYF
NA TRBJ2-2 TRBV12-3/TRBV12-4 CASSPQWTGELFF
NA TRBJ2-7 TRBV11-2 CASSTLYEQYF
TRBD1 TRBJ1-4 TRBV7-9 CASSPRGTGSGIEKLFF
NA TRBJ1-4 TRBV28 CASRRGFGEKLFF
NA TRBJ1-4 TRBV19 CASSPAGTNEKLFF
TRBD2 TRBJ2-1 TRBV28 CASRLGLAGEEFF
NA TRBJ1-1 TRBV11-2 CASSLVWDTEAFF
NA TRBJ2-7 TRBV5-1 CASSGDNSYEQYF
NA TRBJ1-1 TRBV5-1 CASSPQGLNTEAFF
TRBD1 TRBJ2-1 TRBV6-5 CASSYSGQGFNEQFF
NA TRBJ1-5 TRBV18 CASSPGPDFQPQHF
NA TRBJ2-1 TRBV6-1 CASSELGGPTYNEQFF
NA TRBJ1-6 TRBV14 CASSQDAFGYNSPLHF
TRBD2 TRBJ2-1 TRBV15 CATSSGLAGGSSYNEQFF
TRBD2 TRBJ2-3 TRBV2 CASSVGLAVTDTQYF
TRBD1 TRBJ2-3 TRBV5-1 CASSPDPDRTTDTQYF
NA TRBJ2-1 TRBV2 CASSAENYNEQFF
NA TRBJ2-5 TRBV3-1/TRBV3-2 CASSQDDKTQYF
NA TRBJ2-7 TRBV11-2 CASSLEGAGEQYF
NA TRBJ2-5 TRBV11-3 CASSLGGGRGETQYF
TRBD1 TRBJ2-1 TRBV5-1 CASSSPQGDLRNEQFF